This T cell receptor beta chain was observed in a study of blood T cell repertoires in COVID-19. For the study at large: The study drew acute and convalescent COVID-19 samples from the United States, Italy and Spain. PBMCs, B-cell-depleted T cells, or T cells provided the cDNA or gDNA that made up the material.

J was trimmed by 8 bases and V by 10 bases; bases with no gene match: 5. CDR1 and CDR2 (germline): SNHLY, FYNNEI. The CDR3 loop spans 11 amino acids. This clone was detected ten times or more. Original processing notes: Quantification of nucleated cells was approximated via reference gene primer amplification. TCRdb's copy holds only in-frame clones and misses some; the assay was immunoSEQ multiplex PCR. V, J and clone size are those of that table, while D and trimming were read from the DNA. Found here are 60,000 to 65,000 clones, approximately 79% of them singletons; the top ten hold approximately 20%.

The TCR originated in a woman older than 75 with active or convalescent COVID-19. Sequencing was carried out using peripheral blood. The chain links TRBV2 to TRBJ1-2; TRBD1 matches at 9 bases. DNA of the CDR3: TGTGCCATCGTACAGGGGGCCGGCTACACCTTC. Amino acid sequence: CAIVQGAGYTF.